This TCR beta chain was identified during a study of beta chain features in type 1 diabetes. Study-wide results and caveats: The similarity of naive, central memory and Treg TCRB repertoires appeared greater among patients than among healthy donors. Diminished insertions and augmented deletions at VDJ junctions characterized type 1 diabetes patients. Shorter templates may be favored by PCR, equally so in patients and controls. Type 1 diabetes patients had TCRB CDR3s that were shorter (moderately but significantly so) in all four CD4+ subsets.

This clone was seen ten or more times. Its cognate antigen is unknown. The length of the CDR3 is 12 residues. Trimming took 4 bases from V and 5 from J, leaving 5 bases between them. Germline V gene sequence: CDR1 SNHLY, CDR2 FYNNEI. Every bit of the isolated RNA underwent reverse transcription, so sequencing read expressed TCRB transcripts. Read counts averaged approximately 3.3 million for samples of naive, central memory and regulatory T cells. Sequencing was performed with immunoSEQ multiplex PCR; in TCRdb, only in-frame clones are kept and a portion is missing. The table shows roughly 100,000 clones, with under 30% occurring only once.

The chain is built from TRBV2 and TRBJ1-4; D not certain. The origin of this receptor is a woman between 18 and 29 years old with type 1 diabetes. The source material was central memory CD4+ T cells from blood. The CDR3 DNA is TGTGCCAGCAGTGTGCGGAATGAAAAACTGTTTTTT. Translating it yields CASSVRNEKLFF. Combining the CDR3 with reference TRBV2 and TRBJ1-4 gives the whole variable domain EPEVTQTPSHQVTQMGQEVILRCVPISNHLYFYWYRQILGQKVEFLVSFYNNEISEKSEIFDDQFSVERPDGSNFTLKIRSTKLEDSAMYFCASSVRNEKLFFGSGTQLSVL.